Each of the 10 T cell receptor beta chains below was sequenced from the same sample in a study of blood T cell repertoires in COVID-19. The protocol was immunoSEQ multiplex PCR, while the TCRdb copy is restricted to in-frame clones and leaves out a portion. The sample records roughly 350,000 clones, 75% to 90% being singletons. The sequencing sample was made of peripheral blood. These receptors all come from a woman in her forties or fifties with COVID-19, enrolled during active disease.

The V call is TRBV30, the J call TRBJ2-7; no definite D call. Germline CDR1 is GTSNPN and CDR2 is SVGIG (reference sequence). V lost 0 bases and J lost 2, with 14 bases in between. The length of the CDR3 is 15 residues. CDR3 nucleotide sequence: TGTGCCTGGAGTGTACCTTCGTCCAACACCTACGAGCAGTACTTC. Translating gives CAWSVPSSNTYEQYF.

DNA of the CDR3: TGTGCCAGCAGCTTAAACGGAGCGGGGAACTACGAGCAGTACTTC. Translated: CASSLNGAGNYEQYF. The rearrangement joins TRBV5-4 to TRBJ2-7; 7 bases line up with TRBD2. CDR1 is SGHNT, CDR2 YYREEE, per germline (reference sequence). Trimming removed 2 bases from V and 3 bases from J; junction bases left unmatched: 8. CDR3 length equals 15 residues.

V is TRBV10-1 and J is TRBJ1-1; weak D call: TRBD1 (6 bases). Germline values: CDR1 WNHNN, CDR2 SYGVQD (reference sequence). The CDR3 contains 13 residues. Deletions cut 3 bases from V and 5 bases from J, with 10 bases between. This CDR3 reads CASSDRGRTEAFF. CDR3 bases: TGCGCCAGCAGTGACAGGGGAAGGACTGAAGCTTTCTTT.

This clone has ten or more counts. The CDR3 region is CASSLALAGGETQYF. The CDR3 DNA follows: TGTGCCAGCAGCTTAGCACTAGCGGGAGGTGAAACGCAGTATTTT. The J gene is TRBJ2-3, the V gene TRBV11-3, with 12 bases fitting TRBD2. J gave up 9 bases and V 1 base, and 5 bases lay outside the gene matches. Germline lookup yields CDR1 SGHNT and CDR2 YENEEA. CDR3 length: 15 amino acids.

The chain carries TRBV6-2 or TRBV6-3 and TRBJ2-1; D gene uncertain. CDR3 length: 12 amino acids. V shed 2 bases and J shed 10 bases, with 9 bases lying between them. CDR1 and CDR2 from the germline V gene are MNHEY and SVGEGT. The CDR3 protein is CASSYRANEQFF. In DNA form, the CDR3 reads TGTGCCAGCAGTTACCGCGCGAACGAGCAGTTCTTC.

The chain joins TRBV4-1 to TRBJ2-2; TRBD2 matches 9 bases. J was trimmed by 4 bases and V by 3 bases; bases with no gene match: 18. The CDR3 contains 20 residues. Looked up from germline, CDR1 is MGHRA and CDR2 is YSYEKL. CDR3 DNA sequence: TGCGCCAGCAGCCATTGGGGTAGGGACAAGCGGGAGGCAAGCACCGGGGAGCTGTTTTTT. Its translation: CASSHWGRDKREASTGELFF.

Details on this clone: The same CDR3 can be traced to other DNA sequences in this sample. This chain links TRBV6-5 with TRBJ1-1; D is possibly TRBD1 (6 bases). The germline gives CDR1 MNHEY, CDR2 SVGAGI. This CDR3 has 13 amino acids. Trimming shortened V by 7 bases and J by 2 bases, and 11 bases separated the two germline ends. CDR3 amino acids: CASTGTPNTEAFF. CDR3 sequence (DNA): TGTGCCAGCACCGGGACACCCAACACTGAAGCTTTCTTT.

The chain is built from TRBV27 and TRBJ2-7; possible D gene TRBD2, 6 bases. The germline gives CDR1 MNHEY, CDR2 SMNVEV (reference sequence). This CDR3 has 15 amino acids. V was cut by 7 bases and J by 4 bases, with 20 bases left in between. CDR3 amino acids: CASMIGSGGIYEQYF. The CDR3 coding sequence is TGTGCCAGCATGATAGGGAGCGGAGGGATATACGAGCAGTACTTC.

The CDR3 here is CASSLEGQYNQPQHF. The CDR3 nucleotides are TGCGCCAGCAGCTTGGAGGGACAGTACAATCAGCCCCAGCATTTT. This chain uses TRBV5-1 with TRBJ1-5; 7 nucleotides align to TRBD1. The CDR3 spans 15 residues. The J segment lost 3 bases and the V segment lost 0 bases, leaving 3 bases of the junction unmatched. Germline V gene lookup returns CDR1 SGHRS and CDR2 YFSETQ.

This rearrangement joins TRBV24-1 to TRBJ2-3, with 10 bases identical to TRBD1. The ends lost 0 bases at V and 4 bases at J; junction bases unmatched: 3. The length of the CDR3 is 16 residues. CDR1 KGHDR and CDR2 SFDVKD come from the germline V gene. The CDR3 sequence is CATSDLRDRGADTQYF. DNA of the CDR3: TGTGCCACCAGTGATTTGAGGGACAGGGGCGCAGATACGCAGTATTTT.